This is a list of T cell receptor beta chains from one sample in a study of CD8+CD57+ T cells in acquired aplastic anemia. TCRdb processed the reads anew with MiXCR; each CDR3 protein has one entry. The sample lists around 120,000 distinct CDR3 sequences, approximately 41% occurring once. Source material: sorted CD4+, CD8+, or CD8+CD57+ T cells (not recorded which) from PBMCs. Receptor source: a human donor with aplastic anemia. The CDR3 runs from the conserved cysteine through the conserved F or W. The D gene is left open where the match is weak. Rows may omit the clone size; those that give it use once, few, many or a size class.

clone_size: .
v_call: TRBV28
d_call: .
j_call: TRBJ2-7
cdr3_nt: TGTGCCAGCAGTTTAACTAGGCTAGCCCGTCTCTACGAGCAGTACTTC
cdr3_aa: CASSLTRLARLYEQYF

clone_size: .
v_call: TRBV19
d_call: .
j_call: TRBJ1-5
cdr3_nt: TGTGCCAGTAGTATTTGGTCGAGTGACCAGCCCCAGCATTTT
cdr3_aa: CASSIWSSDQPQHF

clone_size: .
v_call: TRBV2
d_call: TRBD1
j_call: TRBJ1-1
cdr3_nt: TGTGCCAGCCAGGGGGACAGGAAGAACACTGAGGCTTTCTTT
cdr3_aa: CASQGDRKNTEAFF

clone_size: many
v_call: TRBV6-6
d_call: .
j_call: TRBJ2-3
cdr3_nt: TGTGCCAGCAGCCCCGGGACATATTACACAGATACGCAGTATTTT
cdr3_aa: CASSPGTYYTDTQYF

clone_size: .
v_call: TRBV7-9
d_call: .
j_call: TRBJ2-1
cdr3_nt: TGTGCCAGCTCCTGGGCGGATGAGCAGTTCTTC
cdr3_aa: CASSWADEQFF

clone_size: .
v_call: TRBV7-3
d_call: .
j_call: TRBJ2-5
cdr3_nt: TGTGCCAGCAGCTTCCAATTTGGGGAAGAGACCCAGTACTTC
cdr3_aa: CASSFQFGEETQYF

clone_size: .
v_call: TRBV10-3
d_call: .
j_call: TRBJ1-3
cdr3_nt: TGTGCCATCAGTGGGGAAGCTGGAAACACCATATATTTT
cdr3_aa: CAISGEAGNTIYF

clone_size: .
v_call: TRBV29-1
d_call: TRBD1
j_call: TRBJ2-3
cdr3_nt: TGCAGCGTTGAAGGCAGGGGGACAGCGACGTTT
cdr3_aa: CSVEGRGTATF

clone_size: many
v_call: TRBV7-9
d_call: .
j_call: TRBJ2-3
cdr3_nt: TGTGCCAGCAGCTTACGAGGGCCACGCACAGATACGCAGTATTTT
cdr3_aa: CASSLRGPRTDTQYF

clone_size: few
v_call: TRBV3-1
d_call: .
j_call: TRBJ1-4
cdr3_nt: TGTGCCAGCAGCACGACCAGGGGAATGGGTGAAAAACTGTTTTTT
cdr3_aa: CASSTTRGMGEKLFF

clone_size: many
v_call: TRBV9
d_call: TRBD1
j_call: TRBJ2-3
cdr3_nt: TGTGCCAGCAGCGTAGCTCCTACAGGGGTGGCAGATACGCAGTATTTT
cdr3_aa: CASSVAPTGVADTQYF

clone_size: many
v_call: TRBV6-1
d_call: .
j_call: TRBJ1-2
cdr3_nt: TGTGCCAGCAGTGAGCAGGGGAACTATGGCTACACCTTC
cdr3_aa: CASSEQGNYGYTF

clone_size: .
v_call: TRBV10-3
d_call: TRBD1
j_call: TRBJ1-2
cdr3_nt: TGTGCCAGCGGACAGGCAAACTATGGCTACACCTTC
cdr3_aa: CASGQANYGYTF

clone_size: .
v_call: TRBV7-2
d_call: .
j_call: TRBJ2-7
cdr3_nt: TGTGCCAGCAGCTGGGGCAGGGACACCTACGAGCAGTACTTC
cdr3_aa: CASSWGRDTYEQYF

clone_size: many
v_call: TRBV2
d_call: .
j_call: TRBJ1-1
cdr3_nt: TGTGCCAGCAGAAAGGACTGGAACACTGAAGCTTTCTTT
cdr3_aa: CASRKDWNTEAFF

clone_size: .
v_call: TRBV12-3/TRBV12-4
d_call: .
j_call: TRBJ1-1
cdr3_nt: TGTGCCAGCAGTTGGCGACGGGGCCTACTTTCGAGCACTGAAGCTTTCTTT
cdr3_aa: CASSWRRGLLSSTEAFF

clone_size: many
v_call: TRBV14
d_call: .
j_call: TRBJ2-1
cdr3_nt: TGTGCCAGCAGCCAAATTAGTGAGCAGTTCTTC
cdr3_aa: CASSQISEQFF

clone_size: .
v_call: TRBV3-1
d_call: .
j_call: TRBJ1-4
cdr3_nt: TGTGCCAGCAGCCAATTGAGGCAGAAAAAACTGTTTTTT
cdr3_aa: CASSQLRQKKLFF

clone_size: .
v_call: TRBV28
d_call: TRBD1
j_call: TRBJ1-1
cdr3_nt: TGTGCCAGCAGTTTATATCCGAGGACAGGGGGAAGCGGTGAAGCTTTCTTT
cdr3_aa: CASSLYPRTGGSGEAFF

clone_size: few
v_call: TRBV3-1
d_call: TRBD1
j_call: TRBJ1-1
cdr3_nt: TGTGCCAGCAGCCCGGGACAGACCATAGAAGCTTTCTTT
cdr3_aa: CASSPGQTIEAFF

clone_size: many
v_call: TRBV7-2
d_call: TRBD1
j_call: TRBJ1-4
cdr3_nt: TGTGCCAGCAGCCCTTTGGGCAGGGGGGAAAAACTGTTTTTT
cdr3_aa: CASSPLGRGEKLFF